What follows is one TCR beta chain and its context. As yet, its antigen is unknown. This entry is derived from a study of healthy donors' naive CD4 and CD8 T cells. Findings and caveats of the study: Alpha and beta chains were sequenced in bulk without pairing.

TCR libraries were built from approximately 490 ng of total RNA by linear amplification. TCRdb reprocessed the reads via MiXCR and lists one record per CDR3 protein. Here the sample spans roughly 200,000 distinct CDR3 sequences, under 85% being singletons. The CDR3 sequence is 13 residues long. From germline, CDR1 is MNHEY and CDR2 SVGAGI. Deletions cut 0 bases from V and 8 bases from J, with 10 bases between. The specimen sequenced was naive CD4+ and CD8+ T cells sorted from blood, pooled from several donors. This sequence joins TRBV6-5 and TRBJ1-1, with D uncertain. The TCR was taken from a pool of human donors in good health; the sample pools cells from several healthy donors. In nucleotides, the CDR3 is TGTGCCAGCAGTTACTCGAGAGGTCTGGAAGCTTTCTTT. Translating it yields CASSYSRGLEAFF.